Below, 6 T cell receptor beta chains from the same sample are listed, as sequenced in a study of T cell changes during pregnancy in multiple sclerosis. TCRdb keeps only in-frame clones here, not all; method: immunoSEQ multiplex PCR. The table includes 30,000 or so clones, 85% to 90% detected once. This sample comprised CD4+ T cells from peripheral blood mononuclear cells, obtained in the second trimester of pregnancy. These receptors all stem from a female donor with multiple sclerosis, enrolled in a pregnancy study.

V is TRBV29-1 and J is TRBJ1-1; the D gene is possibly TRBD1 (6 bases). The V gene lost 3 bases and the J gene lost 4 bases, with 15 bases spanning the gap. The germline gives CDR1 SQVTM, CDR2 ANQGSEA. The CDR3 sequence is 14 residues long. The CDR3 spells CSVEGGRGSTEAFF. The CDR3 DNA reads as TGCAGCGTTGAGGGGGGGCGTGGATCCACTGAAGCTTTCTTT. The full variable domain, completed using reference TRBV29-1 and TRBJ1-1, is SAVISQKPSRDICQRGTSLTIQCQVDSQVTMMFWYRQQPGQSLTLIATANQGSEATYESGFVIDKFPISRPNLTFSTLTVSNMSPEDSSIYLCSVEGGRGSTEAFFGQGTRLTVV.

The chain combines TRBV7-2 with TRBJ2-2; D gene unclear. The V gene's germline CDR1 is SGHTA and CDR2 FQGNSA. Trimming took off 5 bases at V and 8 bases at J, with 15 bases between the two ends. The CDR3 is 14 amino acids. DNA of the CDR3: TGTGCCAGCAGCCTAAATAGAAACTTTGGGGAGCTGTTTTTT. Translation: CASSLNRNFGELFF.

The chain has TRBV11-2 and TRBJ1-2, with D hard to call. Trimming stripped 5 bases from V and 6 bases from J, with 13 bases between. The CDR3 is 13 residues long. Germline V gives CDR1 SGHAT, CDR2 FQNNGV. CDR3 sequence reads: CASSQTEAHGYTF. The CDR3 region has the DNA TGTGCCAGCAGCCAGACGGAGGCTCATGGCTACACCTTC.

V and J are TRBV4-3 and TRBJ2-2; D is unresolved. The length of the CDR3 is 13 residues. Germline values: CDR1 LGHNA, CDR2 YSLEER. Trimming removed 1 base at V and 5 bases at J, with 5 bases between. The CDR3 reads CASSQALTGELFF. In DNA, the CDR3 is TGCGCCAGCAGCCAAGCCCTAACCGGGGAGCTGTTTTTT.

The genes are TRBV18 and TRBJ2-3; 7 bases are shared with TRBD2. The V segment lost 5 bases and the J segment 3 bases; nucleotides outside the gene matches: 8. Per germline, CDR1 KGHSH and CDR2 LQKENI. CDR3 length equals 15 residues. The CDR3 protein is CASSIRGDGTDTQYF. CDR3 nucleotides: TGTGCCAGCTCAATTCGGGGGGACGGAACAGATACGCAGTATTTT. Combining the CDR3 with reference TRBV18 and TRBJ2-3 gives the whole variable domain NAGVMQNPRHLVRRRGQEARLRCSPMKGHSHVYWYRQLPEEGLKFMVYLQKENIIDESGMPKERFSAEFPKEGPSILRIQQVVRGDSAAYFCASSIRGDGTDTQYFGPGTRLTVL.

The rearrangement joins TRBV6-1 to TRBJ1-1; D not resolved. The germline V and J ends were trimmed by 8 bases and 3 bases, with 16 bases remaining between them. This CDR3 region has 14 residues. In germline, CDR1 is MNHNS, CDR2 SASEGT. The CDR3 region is CASEIQLGYTEAFF. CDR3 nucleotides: TGTGCCAGCGAGATCCAACTTGGTTACACTGAAGCTTTCTTT.